This TCR beta chain was sequenced during a study of T cell responses to AZD1222 COVID-19 vaccine. Findings of the study overall: Nearly half of spike-specific TCRs reportedly go after variant regions that carry no mutations. Two AZD1222 administrations were followed by greater Spike-specific TCR breadth and depth. It was only after the peak T cell response that any repertoires were sampled.

CDR1 and CDR2 from the germline V gene are WNHNN and SYGVQD (reference sequence). Trimming at V came to 6 bases and at J to 3 bases, leaving 4 bases not matched to a gene. The CDR3 sequence is 15 residues long. Profiling relied on immunoSEQ multiplex PCR, and the TCRdb table lists in-frame clones only, not all of them. The top ten clones hold 5% of a sample with 100,000 to 150,000 clones, around 93% of them seen once. Comment on this clone: What it binds is not known.

The material sequenced was peripheral blood, taken 28 days after the second AZD1222 dose. The V gene is TRBV10-1, the J gene TRBJ2-3; 12 bases line up with TRBD2. The TCR comes from an adult who received the AZD1222 COVID-19 vaccine. CDR3 nucleotides: TGCGCCAGCAGCGCTAGCGGGGGGGGTACAGATACGCAGTATTTT. This sequence encodes CASSASGGGTDTQYF.